Listed here are 24 T cell receptor beta chains from one sample, sequenced in a study of breast tumors, draining lymph nodes, adjacent tissues. TCRdb independently ran MiXCR on the multiplex PCR reads; one entry per CDR3 protein. There are about 130,000 distinct CDR3 sequences in the sample; 20% to 25% occur only once, and around 2.7% lies in the top ten. Breast cancer patients provided tissue from their axillary draining lymph nodes. The sample consisted of axillary lymph node tissue. The receptors stem from a female donor with breast cancer. Some clones in this sample may be carry-over from other donors' samples.

The table lists this clonotype with many counts. This rearrangement joins TRBV5-1 to TRBJ2-5, with a weak D call TRBD1 (5 bases). This CDR3 contains 15 residues. Trimming stripped 5 bases from V and 7 bases from J, with 21 bases between. Germline V lookup: CDR1 SGHRS, CDR2 YFSETQ. CDR3 loop: CASSIETDSVGTQYF. The CDR3 coding sequence is TGCGCCAGCAGTATAGAGACAGATTCGGTGGGGACCCAGTACTTC.

This clonotype was observed many times. This chain uses TRBV10-1 with TRBJ2-7; no firm D call. The CDR3 loop spans 12 amino acids. Germline assignment: CDR1 WNHNN and CDR2 SYGVQD (reference sequence). V was pared by 8 bases and J by 3 bases, with 11 bases between. The CDR3 loop reads CASECQFYEQYF. Written as DNA, the CDR3 is TGCGCCAGCGAATGCCAGTTCTACGAGCAGTACTTC.

This clonotype was seen repeatedly, ten times or more. This chain uses TRBV6-5 with TRBJ2-3; 11 bases agree with TRBD2. The CDR3 has 16 amino acids. The germline V gene encodes CDR1 MNHEY and CDR2 SVGAGI. The ends lost 6 bases at V and 3 bases at J; junction bases unmatched: 8. CDR3 loop: CASRKLAGGHTDTQYF. The CDR3 DNA follows: TGTGCCAGCAGAAAATTAGCGGGAGGGCATACAGATACGCAGTATTTT.

This clonotype was seen at least ten times. The genes are TRBV6-2 or TRBV6-3 and TRBJ2-7, with TRBD2 matching 9 bases. From germline, CDR1 is MNHEY and CDR2 SVGEGT. The CDR3 length is 15 residues. Trimming took 2 bases from V and 2 from J; bases not matched to a gene: 4. The CDR3 protein is CASSYRASGTYEQYF. The CDR3 DNA sequence: TGTGCCAGCAGTTACCGAGCTAGCGGGACCTACGAGCAGTACTTC.

This clonotype was seen a few times. CDR3 amino acids: CASSQAGPDTQYF. In DNA form, the CDR3 reads TGTGCCAGCAGCCAAGCGGGCCCAGATACGCAGTATTTT. This chain connects TRBV3-1 to TRBJ2-3, with D unresolved. Germline V gene lookup returns CDR1 LGHDT and CDR2 YNNKEL (reference sequence). V shed 1 base and J shed 4 bases, with 6 bases lying between them. The CDR3 length is 13 residues.

This clonotype has ten or more counts. This chain uses TRBV6-5 with TRBJ2-5; 11 bases match TRBD1. J gave up 6 bases and V 2 bases, and 5 bases lay outside the gene matches. In germline, CDR1 is MNHEY, CDR2 SVGAGI. The CDR3 loop spans 15 amino acids. This CDR3 is CASSYDGQGAQTQYF. CDR3 in DNA: TGTGCCAGCAGTTACGATGGACAGGGGGCGCAGACCCAGTACTTC.

This clonotype was seen repeatedly, ten times or more. This chain connects TRBV4-3 to TRBJ2-1, with D hard to call. This CDR3 is built from 15 residues. V shed 2 bases and J shed 5 bases, with 13 bases lying between them. Germline V CDR1 and CDR2: LGHNA, YSLEER. DNA for the CDR3: TGCGCCAGCAGCCAATTGGGTTTTGGGGACAATGAGCAGTTCTTC. Its translation is CASSQLGFGDNEQFF.

The V and J genes are TRBV6-1 and TRBJ2-4, with TRBD2 identical over 13 bases. The CDR3 length is 13 residues. The junction had 8 bases not matched to a gene; V was cut back by 5 bases and J by 16 bases. Germline CDR1 is MNHNS and CDR2 is SASEGT. CDR3 coding DNA: TGTGCCAGCAGTCCGACTAGCGGGGGGAGGGGTTACTTC. It translates to CASSPTSGGRGYF.

This clonotype was observed many times. This chain links TRBV5-1 with TRBJ2-7, with D possibly TRBD1 on 5 matching bases. This CDR3 is built from 16 residues. CDR1 SGHRS and CDR2 YFSETQ come from the germline V gene. Between the trimmed V and J ends, which lost 0 bases and 3 bases, there was a span of 16 bases. The CDR3 region has the DNA TGCGCCAGCAGCTTGGGGCTGAGGCAGGGTCGCTACGAGCAGTACTTC. It encodes CASSLGLRQGRYEQYF. Complete variable domain (other parts from reference TRBV5-1 and TRBJ2-7): KAGVTQTPRYLIKTRGQQVTLSCSPISGHRSVSWYQQTPGQGLQFLFEYFSETQRNKGNFPGRFSGRQFSNSRSEMNVSTLELGDSALYLCASSLGLRQGRYEQYFGPGTRLTVT.

Only a few counts were recorded for this clonotype. The genes are TRBV11-2 and TRBJ2-4; D call uncertain. With 5 bases removed from V and 1 base from J, the gap between germline ends came to 12 bases. This CDR3 has 15 residues. The V gene's germline CDR1 is SGHAT and CDR2 FQNNGV. The CDR3 DNA reads as TGTGCCAGCAGCCCTTACACGAGGGCCAAAAACATTCAGTACTTC. It specifies CASSPYTRAKNIQYF.

This clonotype was seen repeatedly, ten times or more. This rearrangement joins TRBV7-9 to TRBJ2-3, with 10 bases fitting TRBD1. The germline V gene encodes CDR1 SEHNR and CDR2 FQNEAQ (reference sequence). J lost 2 bases, V lost 5 bases, and 4 bases had no gene match. This CDR3 region has 15 residues. The CDR3 region has the DNA TGTGCCAGCAGCCTCGGGACAGGGGACACAGATACGCAGTATTTT. This encodes CASSLGTGDTDTQYF.

At least ten counts were recorded for this clonotype. The rearrangement links TRBV10-1 to TRBJ1-4, with unresolved D. Trimming took 6 bases from V and 8 from J, leaving 13 bases between them. This CDR3 is built from 13 residues. CDR1 and CDR2 (germline): WNHNN, SYGVQD (reference sequence). The DNA of the CDR3 is TGCGCCAGCAGACCGGAATTGGACGAAAAACTGTTTTTT. It translates to CASRPELDEKLFF.

On this clonotype itself: Given the absence of the conserved phenylalanine or tryptophan at the CDR3 end, a read error is likely. The gene calls are TRBV20-1 and TRBJ2-7, with D unresolved. This CDR3 has 10 residues. V was pared by 5 bases and J by 4 bases, with 6 bases between. Germline loops: CDR1 DFQATT, CDR2 SNEGSKA (reference sequence). CDR3 residues: CSAGQYEQYL. The CDR3 DNA reads TGCAGTGCTGGTCAATACGAGCAGTACCTC.

This clonotype was recorded a few times. The chain joins TRBV28 to TRBJ2-3; D not certain. CDR3 length equals 12 residues. V was cut by 7 bases and J by 4 bases, with 9 bases left in between. Germline assignment: CDR1 MDHEN and CDR2 SYDVKM. The CDR3 DNA sequence: TGTGCCAGCAAAGCGTTGTCAGATACGCAGTATTTT. Protein: CASKALSDTQYF.

This clonotype was found many times. V and J are TRBV6-5 and TRBJ2-5; 7 bases fit TRBD1. This CDR3 spans 14 amino acids. CDR1 and CDR2 from the germline V gene are MNHEY and SVGAGI. Trimming cost V 4 bases and J 0 bases; bases outside gene matches: 2. CDR3 sequence: CASSWDSDQETQYF. The CDR3 DNA follows: TGTGCCAGCAGTTGGGACAGCGACCAAGAGACCCAGTACTTC.

This clonotype was found many times. V usage is TRBV5-4 and J usage is TRBJ2-7; no reliable D call. This CDR3 region has 16 residues. Between the trimmed V and J ends, which lost 1 base and 0 bases, there was a span of 14 bases. CDR1 is SGHNT, CDR2 YYREEE, per germline (reference sequence). The CDR3 loop is CASSLSPGSSSYEQYF. For the CDR3, the DNA is TGTGCCAGCAGCTTGTCGCCAGGATCTTCCTCCTACGAGCAGTACTTC.

This clonotype was detected a few times. Since a much larger clone is just one base distant, this may be a read error. V gene TRBV28 combines with J gene TRBJ2-7; 7 bases line up with TRBD1. Germline V CDR1 and CDR2: MDHEN, SYDVKM. The CDR3 is 14 residues long. The CDR3 region is CASSRTGRSYGQYF. CDR3 bases: TGTGCCAGCAGTCGGACAGGCCGCTCCTACGGGCAGTACTTC.

As regards this clonotype: A read error may be the cause here, since a much bigger clone is one base away. As DNA, the CDR3 is TGCGCCGGCAGCTTGGACCCAGCTTCAGGGGGCTTTGAAAAACTGTTTTTT. Protein product: CAGSLDPASGGFEKLFF. The chain carries TRBV5-1 and TRBJ1-4; 8 bases are shared with TRBD1. The CDR3 runs 17 residues. In germline, CDR1 is SGHRS, CDR2 YFSETQ.

This clonotype was recorded many times. The rearrangement joins TRBV20-1 to TRBJ1-5; D may be TRBD1 (5 bases). CDR1 DFQATT and CDR2 SNEGSKA come from the germline V gene (reference sequence). V gave up 1 base and J gave up 2 bases, with 6 bases separating them. The CDR3 has 13 residues. CDR3 in amino acids: CSARVGGNQPQHF. In DNA, the CDR3 is TGCAGTGCTAGAGTAGGGGGCAATCAGCCCCAGCATTTT.

There are a few counts of this clonotype. The chain carries TRBV28 and TRBJ2-1, with 8 bases identical to TRBD1. With V trimmed by 7 bases and J by 3 bases, 8 bases remained unmatched. CDR1 and CDR2 (germline): MDHEN, SYDVKM. The CDR3 contains 15 residues. CDR3 residues: CASTKTGGIYNEQFF. The CDR3 DNA follows: TGTGCCAGCACCAAAACAGGGGGGATCTACAATGAGCAGTTCTTC.

This clonotype was detected many times. The chain employs TRBV4-2 and TRBJ2-1; TRBD1 matches 8 bases. The CDR3 runs to 18 residues. The germline V gene has CDR1 LGHNA and CDR2 YNFKEQ. The J segment lost 6 bases and the V segment lost 0 bases, leaving 13 bases of the junction unmatched. Here the CDR3 reads CASSQDRSGGLPVNEQFF. The CDR3 DNA is TGTGCCAGCAGCCAAGATCGGTCAGGGGGCCTTCCCGTCAATGAGCAGTTCTTC.

The chain joins TRBV25-1 to TRBJ2-7, with TRBD2 matching over 8 bases. V trimming: 3 bases; J trimming: 2 bases; junction bases outside the gene matches: 6. This CDR3 has 15 amino acids. Germline assignment: CDR1 MGHDK and CDR2 SYGVNS. The CDR3 is CASSDHGGGTYEQYF. The CDR3, as DNA: TGTGCCAGCAGTGACCACGGGGGGGGGACCTACGAGCAGTACTTC.

This clonotype has ten or more counts. The chain couples TRBV6-5 to TRBJ1-2, with a possible D match to TRBD1 (6 bases). This CDR3 is built from 14 residues. V was trimmed by 0 bases and J by 8 bases, leaving 13 bases between them. Germline CDR1 is MNHEY and CDR2 is SVGAGI. CDR3: CASSYSRGGNGYTF. The CDR3 DNA follows: TGTGCCAGCAGTTACTCACGAGGGGGTAACGGCTACACCTTC.

Remarks on this clonotype: This may be a read error, as it is one base from a much larger clone. The rearrangement joins TRBV4-1 to TRBJ1-2; D not resolved. Germline CDR1 and CDR2: MGHRA and YSYEKL. Between the trimmed V and J ends, which lost 1 base and 3 bases, there was a span of 15 bases. The length of the CDR3 is 16 residues. The CDR3 region has the DNA TGCGCCAGCAGCCAAGCCCTCCAGCATTCCGACTATGGCTACACCTTC. It is translated as CASSQALQHSDYGYTF.